This T cell receptor (beta chain) was retrieved from a study of vaccination effects on CD4 cells after COVID-19. Once cultured for roughly ten days, the cells underwent separation to obtain CD4+ T cells. Every participant took two doses of the BNT162b2 or mRNA-1273 vaccine. Nucleocapsid antibodies were negative in the vaccine recipients, who had never had SARS-CoV-2 infection. It was on days 3 and 7 that half the medium was replaced with IL-2 medium. Notes on this clone: No antigen is known for it.

Study outcomes and limitations: Healthy vaccinees showed cross-reactivity with common cold coronaviruses in only 1 of 255 vaccine-induced clones. At late timepoints after vaccination, vaccine- and infection-induced clones shrank markedly.

V was clipped by 5 bases and J by 7 bases; unmatched bases: 16. CDR1 LNHDA and CDR2 SQIVND come from the germline V gene (reference sequence). This CDR3 spans 16 amino acids. Assay: immunoSEQ multiplex PCR; the TCRdb copy retains only in-frame clones and omits some. The table includes 50,000 to 80,000 clones, around 85% detected once. The sample was CD4+ T cells from PBMCs cultured without peptide, taken after COVID-19 vaccination. This chain uses TRBV19 with TRBJ1-2; 7 bases line up with TRBD1. This clonotype was sampled from a human donor who received a COVID-19 vaccine. The CDR3 region is CASSGGGPDPKPGYTF. In DNA, the CDR3 is TGTGCCAGTAGTGGAGGGGGCCCGGATCCGAAGCCTGGCTACACCTTC.